One and the same sample provided the 3 T cell receptor beta chains below, sequenced in a study of blood T cell repertoires in COVID-19. The protocol was immunoSEQ multiplex PCR, while the TCRdb copy is restricted to in-frame clones and leaves out a portion. Of about 160,000 clones listed, over 80% are singletons. The sample was peripheral blood. These receptors all stem from a woman of 80 years or more with active or convalescent COVID-19.

The chain is built from TRBV6-2 or TRBV6-3 and TRBJ2-7, with 7 bases matching TRBD2. This CDR3 region has 18 residues. Unmatched junction bases numbered 19, after V lost 1 base and J lost 7 bases. Germline CDR1 reads MNHEY; CDR2 reads SVGEGT. CDR3 sequence: CASSYYPYSGENLLEQYF. CDR3 sequence (DNA): TGTGCCAGCAGTTACTACCCCTACAGCGGGGAGAACCTACTGGAGCAGTACTTC.

The chain is built from TRBV6-5 and TRBJ1-5, with D perhaps TRBD1 (6 bases). The CDR3 contains 14 residues. V was trimmed by 7 bases and J by 6 bases, leaving 16 bases between them. CDR1 and CDR2 from the germline V gene are MNHEY and SVGAGI. The CDR3 loop reads CASTRKGDSQPQHF. The CDR3, as DNA: TGTGCCAGCACCCGGAAGGGGGATAGTCAGCCCCAGCATTTT.

J is TRBJ1-1 and V is TRBV2; D uncertain. The V end lost 5 bases, the J end lost 1 base, and 5 bases lay between the germline ends. This CDR3 has 12 residues. Germline V gene data show CDR1 as SNHLY and CDR2 as FYNNEI. For the CDR3, the DNA is TGTGCCAGCAGTAACACGAACACTGAAGCTTTCTTT. Translated, it gives CASSNTNTEAFF. Together with reference TRBV2 and TRBJ1-1, the CDR3 gives the full variable domain: EPEVTQTPSHQVTQMGQEVILRCVPISNHLYFYWYRQILGQKVEFLVSFYNNEISEKSEIFDDQFSVERPDGSNFTLKIRSTKLEDSAMYFCASSNTNTEAFFGQGTRLTVV.